Below, 27 T cell receptor beta chains from the same sample are listed, as sequenced in a study of T cells in Graves' hyperthyroidism and ophthalmopathy. RNA transcripts were the template for amplifying TCR beta CDR3 regions. The primer set for the first-round RT-PCR of the TCR CDR3 was HTBI. One entry per CDR3 protein, called by TCRdb with MiXCR from the multiplex PCR reads. The sample lists about 480,000 distinct CDR3 sequences, about 20% occurring once. Input material: blood. The origin of the receptors is a woman aged 70-85 years with Graves' ophthalmopathy.

The chain has TRBV30 and TRBJ1-1; D gene uncertain. Trimming stripped 3 bases from V and 5 bases from J, with 16 bases between. Per germline, CDR1 GTSNPN and CDR2 SVGIG (reference sequence). This CDR3 comprises 14 residues. CDR3 amino acids: CAWRRMGRVTEAFF. The CDR3 DNA reads as TGTGCCTGGAGGCGAATGGGCCGGGTGACTGAAGCTTTCTTT.

This clonotype was detected a few times. The chain combines TRBV19 with TRBJ2-1, with D perhaps TRBD2 (6 bases). Germline V CDR1 and CDR2: LNHDA, SQIVND (reference sequence). Trimming removed 5 bases from V and 9 bases from J, with 17 bases in between. This CDR3 has 14 residues. The CDR3 loop reads CASSPGLEWIEQFF. As DNA, the CDR3 is TGTGCCAGTAGTCCGGGACTGGAGTGGATTGAGCAGTTCTTC.

The chain couples TRBV18 to TRBJ1-2; weak D call: TRBD1 (5 bases). CDR1 is KGHSH and CDR2 is LQKENI in the germline V gene. V dropped 9 bases and J dropped 7 bases, with 15 bases sitting between them. The CDR3 consists of 12 residues. In nucleotides, the CDR3 is TGTGCCAGTTACAGGACCTCTGGTGGCTACACCTTC. Residues: CASYRTSGGYTF. Together with reference TRBV18 and TRBJ1-2, the CDR3 gives the full variable domain: NAGVMQNPRHLVRRRGQEARLRCSPMKGHSHVYWYRQLPEEGLKFMVYLQKENIIDESGMPKERFSAEFPKEGPSILRIQQVVRGDSAAYFCASYRTSGGYTFGSGTRLTVV.

The chain couples TRBV6-1 to TRBJ1-3, with D unresolved. This CDR3 comprises 12 residues. The V and J ends lost 7 bases and 1 base respectively, with 5 bases between them. Germline V gene sequence: CDR1 MNHNS, CDR2 SASEGT. The CDR3 reads CASTSSGNTIYF. CDR3 in DNA: TGTGCCAGCACTAGTTCTGGAAACACCATATATTTT.

V and J are TRBV5-1 and TRBJ2-5; TRBD1 might be the D (5 bases). CDR1 and CDR2 from the germline V gene are SGHRS and YFSETQ. V was pared by 4 bases and J by 5 bases, with 12 bases between. The CDR3 is 13 amino acids. For the CDR3, the DNA is TGCGCCAGCAGCCCCCAGGGATCCGAGACCCAGTACTTC. Amino acid sequence: CASSPQGSETQYF.

Only a few counts were recorded for this clonotype. The chain is built from TRBV12-5 and TRBJ2-5, with D unresolved. Germline CDR1 and CDR2: LGHNT and FRNRAP. Trimming took 3 bases from V and 1 from J, leaving 6 bases between them. The CDR3 runs 13 residues. The CDR3 loop is CASGFEVQETQYF. In DNA form, the CDR3 reads TGTGCTAGTGGTTTTGAAGTCCAAGAGACCCAGTACTTC.

The table lists this clonotype with a few counts. The chain combines TRBV6-2 or TRBV6-3 with TRBJ1-1; 8 positions agree with TRBD1. With V trimmed by 0 bases and J by 6 bases, 3 bases remained unmatched. Germline CDR1 MNHEY, CDR2 SVGEGT. The CDR3 length is 14 residues. The DNA of the CDR3 is TGTGCCAGCAGTTACTCTGTACAGGGGGCTGAAGCTTTCTTT. This codes for CASSYSVQGAEAFF.

This clonotype occurred many times. The V and J genes are TRBV6-2 or TRBV6-3 and TRBJ2-2; D not certain. The CDR3 length is 14 residues. V was cut by 4 bases and J by 3 bases, with 9 bases left in between. The germline V gene has CDR1 MNHEY and CDR2 SVGEGT. The chain's CDR3 is CASSSGMDTGELFF. CDR3 in DNA: TGTGCCAGCAGTTCTGGGATGGACACCGGGGAGCTGTTTTTT.

The CDR3 nucleotides are TGTGCCAGCGGCAAGTCCCCGACAGGGCTCCTATATAACTATGGCTACACCTTC. As protein: CASGKSPTGLLYNYGYTF. The V call is TRBV5-6, the J call TRBJ1-2; 7 bases fit TRBD1. The length of the CDR3 is 18 residues. The germline CDR1 and CDR2 sequences are SGHDT and YYEEEE. J gave up 1 base and V 7 bases, and 19 bases lay outside the gene matches.

The chain has TRBV5-8 and TRBJ2-7, with D perhaps assigned TRBD1 or TRBD2 (5 bases each). The CDR3 length is 13 residues. Germline V CDR1 and CDR2: SGHTS, YDEGEE. The germline V and J ends were trimmed by 4 bases and 3 bases, with 11 bases remaining between them. CDR3 amino acids: CASSRDGLYEQYF. The CDR3 DNA follows: TGTGCCAGCAGCAGGGACGGCCTCTACGAGCAGTACTTC.

Regarding this clonotype: At one end the junction does not follow the germline gene, possibly because of a read error. The genes are TRBV18 and TRBJ2-7; D is unclear. CDR1 is KGHSH and CDR2 is LQKENI in the germline V gene. The CDR3 runs to 13 residues. CDR3 sequence reads: CASSSEEGYAQYF. CDR3 sequence (DNA): TGTGCCAGCTCGTCAGAAGAAGGGTACGCGCAGTACTTC.

This clonotype has more than one count but fewer than ten. The chain links TRBV2 to TRBJ2-1; D remains ambiguous. V was cut by 4 bases and J by 11 bases, with 12 bases left in between. Germline lookup yields CDR1 SNHLY and CDR2 FYNNEI. There are 12 residues in the CDR3. CDR3 nucleotide sequence: TGTGCCAGCAGTGGCGTGGGTAATAAGCAGTTCTTC. It translates to CASSGVGNKQFF.

This clonotype appeared a few times. This chain uses TRBV29-1 with TRBJ1-5; 7 bases match TRBD1. The CDR3 has 13 amino acids. Germline trimming cut 4 bases from V and 6 bases from J; bases unmatched to any gene: 6. Germline V gives CDR1 SQVTM, CDR2 ANQGSEA. This chain's CDR3 is CSVGIRGSQPQHF. The CDR3 coding sequence is TGCAGCGTTGGGATCAGGGGGAGTCAGCCCCAGCATTTT. Together with reference TRBV29-1 and TRBJ1-5, the CDR3 gives the full variable domain: SAVISQKPSRDICQRGTSLTIQCQVDSQVTMMFWYRQQPGQSLTLIATANQGSEATYESGFVIDKFPISRPNLTFSTLTVSNMSPEDSSIYLCSVGIRGSQPQHFGDGTRLSIL.

This clonotype occurred a few times. The chain carries TRBV5-1 and TRBJ2-2; 7 nucleotides match TRBD2. The CDR3 loop spans 15 amino acids. Germline CDR1 SGHRS, CDR2 YFSETQ. V lost 5 bases to trimming and J lost 6 bases; unmatched junction nucleotides: 10. The CDR3 region has the DNA TGCGCCAGCAGAAGGGACTATCCCTCGGCCGGGGAGCTGTTTTTT. It codes for CASRRDYPSAGELFF. Full variable domain (outside the CDR3, taken from reference TRBV5-1 and TRBJ2-2): KAGVTQTPRYLIKTRGQQVTLSCSPISGHRSVSWYQQTPGQGLQFLFEYFSETQRNKGNFPGRFSGRQFSNSRSEMNVSTLELGDSALYLCASRRDYPSAGELFFGEGSRLTVL.

The DNA of the CDR3 is TGTGCCAGCAAGGCCGGGACCCAGCGGCGGAGCAATCAGCCCCAGCATTTT. Protein sequence: CASKAGTQRRSNQPQHF. This sequence joins TRBV6-1 and TRBJ1-5; D possibly corresponds to TRBD1 (5 bases). CDR3 length: 17 residues. The germline gives CDR1 MNHNS, CDR2 SASEGT. Trimming removed 7 bases from V and 1 base from J, with 20 bases in between.

This clonotype showed up just a few times. This chain joins TRBV9 and TRBJ2-2, with D unclear. Germline lookup yields CDR1 SGDLS and CDR2 YYNGEE. This CDR3 has 13 residues. V lost 0 bases and J lost 6, with 6 bases in between. The CDR3 protein is CASSVDPSGELFF. In DNA form, the CDR3 reads TGTGCCAGCAGCGTAGATCCCTCCGGGGAGCTGTTTTTT.

The sample holds many counts of this clonotype. The chain has TRBV2 and TRBJ2-7; possible D gene TRBD2, 5 bases. Germline V gene lookup returns CDR1 SNHLY and CDR2 FYNNEI. The CDR3 is made up of 14 amino acids. V was trimmed by 4 bases and J by 3 bases, leaving 13 bases between them. The CDR3 sequence: CASSVGRGGYEQYF. The CDR3 bases are TGTGCCAGCAGTGTCGGCCGGGGTGGCTACGAGCAGTACTTC.

The chain joins TRBV5-1 to TRBJ2-5; D may be TRBD1 (6 bases). CDR1 SGHRS and CDR2 YFSETQ come from the germline V gene. This CDR3 contains 13 residues. Trimming removed 7 bases at V and 1 base at J, with 11 bases between. CDR3 sequence reads: CASGLDSQETQYF. The CDR3, as DNA: TGCGCCAGCGGTCTGGACAGCCAAGAGACCCAGTACTTC.

This CDR3 is CATSGWTGYNEQFF. In DNA form, the CDR3 reads TGTGCCACCAGCGGGTGGACAGGATACAATGAGCAGTTCTTC. The chain couples TRBV15 to TRBJ2-1; 7 bases align to TRBD1. Germline values: CDR1 LNHNV, CDR2 YYDKDF (reference sequence). The CDR3 spans 14 residues. The trim removed 5 bases at V and 4 bases at J, leaving 5 bases unmatched.

This clonotype turned up a few times. This chain connects TRBV19 to TRBJ2-7; 14 positions match TRBD2. V dropped 4 bases and J dropped 6; count of bases not matched to a gene: 8. Germline CDR1 LNHDA, CDR2 SQIVND (reference sequence). This CDR3 has 16 residues. CDR3 sequence (DNA): TGTGCCAGTAGTAGGGGGACGGGACTAGCGGGAGCCGAGCAGTACTTC. Translation: CASSRGTGLAGAEQYF. Full variable domain (outside the CDR3, taken from reference TRBV19 and TRBJ2-7): DGGITQSPKYLFRKEGQNVTLSCEQNLNHDAMYWYRQDPGQGLRLIYYSQIVNDFQKGDIAEGYSVSREKKESFPLTVTSAQKNPTAFYLCASSRGTGLAGAEQYFGPGTRLTVT.

This clonotype has just a few counts. The genes are TRBV28 and TRBJ2-6; D call uncertain. CDR3 length equals 15 residues. The ends were cut back, 5 bases at V and 5 bases at J, with 13 bases in the middle. CDR1 and CDR2 (germline): MDHEN, SYDVKM. CDR3 region: CASSLTSLRANVLTF. For the CDR3, the DNA is TGTGCCAGCAGTCTCACCTCCCTCCGGGCCAACGTCCTGACTTTC.

The chain has TRBV5-5 and TRBJ2-5, with 7 bases matching TRBD2. The CDR3 extends over 13 amino acids. The V and J ends lost 5 bases and 5 bases, in that order; junction bases with no gene match: 6. The germline V gene encodes CDR1 SGHKS and CDR2 YYEKEE (reference sequence). CDR3 bases: TGTGCCAGCAGTTCCGCGGGAGTTGAGACCCAGTACTTC. The encoded protein is CASSSAGVETQYF.

J is TRBJ1-3 and V is TRBV6-6; 9 bases agree with TRBD1. Germline CDR1 MNHNY, CDR2 SVGAGI (reference sequence). The CDR3 is made up of 15 amino acids. After removal of 0 bases from V and 3 bases from J, the junction contained 0 bases not matched to a gene. CDR3 DNA sequence: TGTGCCAGCAGTTACTCGGACAGGGGTGGAAACACCATATATTTT. Translating it yields CASSYSDRGGNTIYF.

This clonotype was seen only a few times. The rearrangement links TRBV3-1 to TRBJ2-7, with 10 bases that match TRBD2. There are 15 residues in the CDR3. V lost 5 bases and J lost 3; bases outside the gene matches: 7. Germline CDR1 LGHDT, CDR2 YNNKEL (reference sequence). The CDR3 protein is CASSSSSGSGYEQYF. DNA of the CDR3: TGTGCCAGCAGCAGTTCTAGCGGGAGTGGCTACGAGCAGTACTTC.

The chain recombines TRBV19 with TRBJ2-2; 8 bases line up with TRBD2. This CDR3 contains 14 residues. Germline V lookup: CDR1 LNHDA, CDR2 SQIVND (reference sequence). V trimming: 7 bases; J trimming: 4 bases; junction bases outside the gene matches: 5. CDR3 sequence (DNA): TGTGCCAGTACTGCGGGAGGCGGCACCGGGGAGCTGTTTTTT. Amino acid sequence: CASTAGGGTGELFF.

This clonotype occurred a few times. This chain connects TRBV6-1 to TRBJ1-1, with 7 bases lining up with TRBD1. CDR1 MNHNS and CDR2 SASEGT come from the germline V gene. This CDR3 comprises 16 residues. V shed 5 bases, J shed 0 bases, and the junction held 9 bases outside the gene matches. CDR3 amino acids: CASSHRGQIMNTEAFF. The CDR3 DNA follows: TGTGCCAGCAGTCATAGGGGACAGATCATGAACACTGAAGCTTTCTTT.

The chain couples TRBV19 to TRBJ2-2; 9 bases line up with TRBD1. This CDR3 is built from 16 residues. Losses at the gene ends were 6 bases for V and 5 bases for J; bases not matched to a gene: 10. Per the germline V gene, CDR1 is LNHDA and CDR2 is SQIVND (reference sequence). In nucleotides, the CDR3 is TGTGCCAGTAGGCGAACACCGGGACAGGGTACCGGGGAGCTGTTTTTT. Its protein product is CASRRTPGQGTGELFF.